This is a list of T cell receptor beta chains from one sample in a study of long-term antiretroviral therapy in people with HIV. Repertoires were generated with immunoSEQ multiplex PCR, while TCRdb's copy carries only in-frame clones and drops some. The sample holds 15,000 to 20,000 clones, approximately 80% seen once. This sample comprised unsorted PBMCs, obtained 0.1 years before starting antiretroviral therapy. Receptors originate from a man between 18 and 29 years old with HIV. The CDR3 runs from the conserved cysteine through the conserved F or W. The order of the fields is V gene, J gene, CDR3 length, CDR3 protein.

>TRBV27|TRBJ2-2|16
CASSPRQGPTTGELFF
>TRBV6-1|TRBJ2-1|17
CASSEAQGGQRGGEQFF
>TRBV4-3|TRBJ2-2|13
CASSQDNTGELFF
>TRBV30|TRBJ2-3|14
CAWSVQERTDTQYF
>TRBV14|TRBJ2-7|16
CASSLAGGPKVYEQYF
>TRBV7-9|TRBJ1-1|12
CASSQLRAWGFF
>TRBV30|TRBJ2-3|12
CAWSHQGDTQYF
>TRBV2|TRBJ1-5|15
CASCRWARGNQPQHF
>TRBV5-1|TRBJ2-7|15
CASSNLRRDSYEQYF
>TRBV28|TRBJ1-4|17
CASSFLEGGQPNEKLFF
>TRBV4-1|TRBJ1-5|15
CASSQADSSNQPQHF
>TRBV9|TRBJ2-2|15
CASSPQTGGTGELFF
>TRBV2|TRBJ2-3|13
CASSEGGTDTQYF
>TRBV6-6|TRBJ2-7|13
CASSYEQGYEQYF
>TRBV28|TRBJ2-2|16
CASKFPGQGPARELFF
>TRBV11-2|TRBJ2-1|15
CASSFGTGAWNEQFF
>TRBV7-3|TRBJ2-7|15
CASSLVGVGTYEQYF
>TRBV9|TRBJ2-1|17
CASSDPSGGASYNEQFF
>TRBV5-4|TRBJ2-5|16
CASSPTAALAGETQYF
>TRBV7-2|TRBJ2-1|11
CASTRYNEQFF
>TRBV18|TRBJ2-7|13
CASSPSGVSEQYF
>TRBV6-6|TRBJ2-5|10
CASSRETQYF
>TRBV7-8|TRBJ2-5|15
CASSPYSGAKETQYF
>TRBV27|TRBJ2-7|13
CASSLSSQQEQYF
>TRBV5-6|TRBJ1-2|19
CASSFFRVRGQRTNYGYTF
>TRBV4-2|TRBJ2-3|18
CASSQVYGPQTSTDTQYF
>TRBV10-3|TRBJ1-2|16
CAISEPPRDRVNGYTF
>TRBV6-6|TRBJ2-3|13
CASNGRRGDTQYF
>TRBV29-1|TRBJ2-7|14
CSVGTGQLTYEQYF
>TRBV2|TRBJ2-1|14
CASSDVESYNEQFF
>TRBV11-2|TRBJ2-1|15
CASSLTTSGVNEQFF
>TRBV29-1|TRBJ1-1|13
CSVEGRGSTEAFF
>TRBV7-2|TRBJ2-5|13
CASSLSLGETQYF
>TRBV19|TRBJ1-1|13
CASSIRQGTEAFF
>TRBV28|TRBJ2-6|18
CASSFYDRVYTGANVLTF
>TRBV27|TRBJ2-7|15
CASSFSGGGYYEQYF
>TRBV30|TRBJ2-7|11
CAWKDLYEQYF
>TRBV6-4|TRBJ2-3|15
CASSDGGSPSDTQYF
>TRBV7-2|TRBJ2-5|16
CASSVAGTGTQETQYF
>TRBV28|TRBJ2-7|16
CASSLGSGPSTYEQYF
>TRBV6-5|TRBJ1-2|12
CARAPLGYGYTF
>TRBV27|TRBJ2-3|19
CASSSKFPGLAYPPDTQYF
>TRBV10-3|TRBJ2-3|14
CAIEDRLGADTQYF
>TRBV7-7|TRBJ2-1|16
CASSLYSGTSTGEQFF
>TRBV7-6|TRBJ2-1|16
CASSLSSGRANNEQFF
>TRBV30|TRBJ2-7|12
CAWSWVFGEQYF
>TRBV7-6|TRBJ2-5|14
CASSLWGEKETQYF
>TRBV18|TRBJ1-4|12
CASSPREGKLFF
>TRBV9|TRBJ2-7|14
CASSAGTGEYEQYF
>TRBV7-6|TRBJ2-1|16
CASSLEASGRGNEQFF